The 16 T cell receptor beta chains reported below all come from one sample, sequenced in a study of beta chain features in type 1 diabetes. Study-level results: When Type 1 diabetes patients were examined, their TCRB CDR3s proved moderately but significantly shorter in all four CD4+ subsets.

Every bit of the isolated RNA underwent reverse transcription, so sequencing read expressed TCRB transcripts. Libraries were prepared by immunoSEQ multiplex PCR; TCRdb keeps only in-frame clonotypes and omits some of them. The table shows hundreds of thousands of clones, with 15% occurring only once. What these receptors recognize is not known. Sequencing used naive CD4+ T cells from blood. All receptors derive from a man between 18 and 35 years old with type 1 diabetes.

This clone has more than one count but fewer than ten. This chain links TRBV18 with TRBJ1-2; 7 bases fit TRBD1. This CDR3 contains 13 residues. Germline-derived CDR1 and CDR2 are KGHSH and LQKENI. J gave up 8 bases and V 3 bases, and 6 bases lay outside the gene matches. CDR3 DNA sequence: TGTGCCAGCTCACCGGCAGGGGGGAACGGCTACACCTTC. Residues: CASSPAGGNGYTF.

The chain couples TRBV28 to TRBJ1-2, with a possible D match to TRBD1 (6 bases). Trimming shortened V by 4 bases and J by 0 bases, and 12 bases separated the two germline ends. Per germline, CDR1 MDHEN and CDR2 SYDVKM. CDR3 size: 15 residues. CDR3 sequence (DNA): TGTGCCAGCAGTTCAGCAGGGGCCACTAACTATGGCTACACCTTC. It encodes CASSSAGATNYGYTF.

Only a few counts were recorded for this clone. The gene calls are TRBV28 and TRBJ1-5; the D is unclear. The CDR3 extends over 19 amino acids. Per the germline V gene, CDR1 is MDHEN and CDR2 is SYDVKM. The V end was cut by 4 bases, the J end by 2 bases, with 24 bases between. The CDR3 sequence: CASSYWGGGRPRGNQPQHF. CDR3 coding DNA: TGTGCCAGCAGTTACTGGGGAGGCGGCCGGCCCCGGGGCAATCAGCCCCAGCATTTT.

The chain uses TRBV30 and TRBJ1-1; 9 positions match TRBD1. The V gene end was trimmed by 2 bases and the J gene end by 1 base; junction bases not matched to a gene: 8. This CDR3 is 16 amino acids long. Germline V gene data show CDR1 as GTSNPN and CDR2 as SVGIG (reference sequence). This CDR3 is CAWSTGTGRTNTEAFF. As DNA, the CDR3 is TGTGCCTGGAGTACCGGGACAGGGCGTACGAACACTGAAGCTTTCTTT.

V gene TRBV29-1 combines with J gene TRBJ2-5, with a possible D match to TRBD2 (6 bases). Trimming shortened V by 7 bases and J by 4 bases, and 13 bases separated the two germline ends. The germline gives CDR1 SQVTM, CDR2 ANQGSEA. This CDR3 is 12 amino acids long. In nucleotides, the CDR3 is TGCAGCGCATTCCGGGGGAGAGAGACCCAGTACTTC. This encodes CSAFRGRETQYF.

This clone appeared a few times. The chain joins TRBV28 to TRBJ2-7; no firm D call. Trimming stripped 4 bases from V and 6 bases from J, with 7 bases between. Germline V gene lookup returns CDR1 MDHEN and CDR2 SYDVKM. CDR3 size: 11 residues. CDR3 nucleotide sequence: TGTGCCAGCAGTTCGGTTTCCGAGCAGTACTTC. Encoded protein: CASSSVSEQYF. Together with reference TRBV28 and TRBJ2-7, the CDR3 gives the full variable domain: DVKVTQSSRYLVKRTGEKVFLECVQDMDHENMFWYRQDPGLGLRLIYFSYDVKMKEKGDIPEGYSVSREKKERFSLILESASTNQTSMYLCASSSVSEQYFGPGTRLTVT.

This clone was counted a few times. The V call is TRBV5-1, the J call TRBJ2-1; D possibly corresponds to TRBD1 (6 bases). The CDR3 contains 15 residues. In germline, CDR1 is SGHRS, CDR2 YFSETQ. V lost 4 bases and J lost 0, with 11 bases in between. The CDR3 DNA follows: TGCGCCAGCAGCGTCGGACAGACCTCCTACAATGAGCAGTTCTTC. It translates to CASSVGQTSYNEQFF.

The chain carries TRBV4-2 and TRBJ2-3, with TRBD2 matching 14 bases. With 3 bases clipped from V and 5 bases from J, the junction kept 4 bases outside the gene matches. Germline V lookup: CDR1 LGHNA, CDR2 YNFKEQ. The CDR3 sequence is 16 residues long. CDR3 residues: CASSQGLAGAVDTQYF. In nucleotides, the CDR3 is TGTGCCAGCAGCCAGGGACTAGCGGGAGCGGTAGATACGCAGTATTTT.

V and J are TRBV2 and TRBJ2-7, with 11 bases lining up with TRBD2. The CDR3 loop spans 14 amino acids. The germline gives CDR1 SNHLY, CDR2 FYNNEI. Trimming removed 6 bases from V and 5 bases from J; junction bases left unmatched: 6. CDR3 region: CASSAGTSGNEQYF. DNA for the CDR3: TGTGCCAGCAGCGCCGGGACTAGCGGAAACGAGCAGTACTTC.

This clone was picked up a small number of times. V and J are TRBV7-2 and TRBJ2-5; possible D gene TRBD1, 6 bases. This CDR3 is built from 14 residues. V dropped 4 bases and J dropped 2 bases, with 11 bases sitting between them. Germline-derived CDR1 and CDR2 are SGHTA and FQGNSA. CDR3 in amino acids: CASSSRQAQETQYF. The CDR3 DNA is TGTGCCAGCAGCTCGCGACAGGCTCAAGAGACCCAGTACTTC.

This clone was detected only a few times. The V and J genes are TRBV28 and TRBJ2-3; 7 bases are shared with TRBD2. The CDR3 is 16 amino acids. Germline lookup yields CDR1 MDHEN and CDR2 SYDVKM. Losses at the gene ends were 4 bases for V and 2 bases for J; bases not matched to a gene: 9. The CDR3 sequence: CASSSGQRGSTDTQYF. The CDR3 nucleotides read TGTGCCAGCAGTTCGGGCCAGCGGGGTTCCACAGATACGCAGTATTTT.

The chain links TRBV9 to TRBJ2-7; tentative D call: TRBD1 (6 bases). CDR3 length equals 15 residues. Trimming stripped 4 bases from V and 1 base from J, with 15 bases between. CDR1 is SGDLS, CDR2 YYNGEE, per germline. The chain's CDR3 is CASSPGQKLSYEQYF. CDR3 nucleotide sequence: TGTGCCAGCAGCCCAGGACAGAAGCTTTCCTACGAGCAGTACTTC. The full variable domain, its missing parts supplied by reference TRBV9 and TRBJ2-7, is DSGVTQTPKHLITATGQRVTLRCSPRSGDLSVYWYQQSLDQGLQFLIQYYNGEERAKGNILERFSAQQFPDLHSELNLSSLELGDSALYFCASSPGQKLSYEQYFGPGTRLTVT.

Concerning this clone: A junction boundary mismatches the germline segment, possibly from a read error. This chain connects TRBV4-2 to TRBJ2-5; TRBD2 is a possible D gene (6 bases). The germline V gene encodes CDR1 LGHNA and CDR2 YNFKEQ. The CDR3 has 12 residues. The CDR3 nucleotides read TGTGCCAGCAGCCACTCCCGAGGGCCGGGGGACTTC. It specifies CASSHSRGPGDF.

J is TRBJ2-7 and V is TRBV19, with 12 bases matching TRBD2. Germline V gives CDR1 LNHDA, CDR2 SQIVND (reference sequence). The junction had 7 bases not matched to a gene; V was cut back by 10 bases and J by 0 bases. CDR3 length: 15 amino acids. The chain's CDR3 is CATRGLAGYSYEQYF. In nucleotides, the CDR3 is TGTGCCACCAGGGGACTAGCGGGTTACTCCTACGAGCAGTACTTC.

There are a few counts of this clone. This chain joins TRBV6-6 and TRBJ1-1, with TRBD1 as a possible D gene (6 bases). The CDR3 is 14 amino acids. Trimming took off 8 bases at V and 0 bases at J, with 13 bases between the two ends. The germline V gene has CDR1 MNHNY and CDR2 SVGAGI (reference sequence). CDR3 bases: TGTGCCAGCGTTGGACAGCTCATGAACACTGAAGCTTTCTTT. The encoded protein is CASVGQLMNTEAFF.

This clone appeared a few times. The rearrangement joins TRBV27 to TRBJ1-5; no firm D call. The CDR3 contains 12 residues. Per germline, CDR1 MNHEY and CDR2 SMNVEV (reference sequence). With 8 bases removed from V and 0 bases from J, the gap between germline ends came to 5 bases. CDR3 residues: CASHNSNQPQHF. CDR3 in DNA: TGTGCCAGCCACAATAGCAATCAGCCCCAGCATTTT.